These 6 T cell receptor beta chains originate from one sample sequenced in a study of control samples from healthy donors and cancer patients. Here immunoSEQ multiplex PCR was the method, and the copy in TCRdb shows in-frame clones only, minus some. This sample has over 150,000 clones, with 90% to 95% found just once. Input material: blood. These receptors were obtained from a woman aged 18-29 years in good health.

The V gene is TRBV5-4, the J gene TRBJ1-2, with TRBD1 matching 7 bases. Trimming removed 4 bases from V and 4 bases from J; junction bases left unmatched: 7. Germline lookup yields CDR1 SGHNT and CDR2 YYREEE (reference sequence). The CDR3 is 14 residues long. The CDR3 region has the DNA TGTGCCAGCAGCCCCGGGACAGCCTCCTATGGCTACACCTTC. This codes for CASSPGTASYGYTF.

The chain carries TRBV7-9 and TRBJ2-7; D unresolved. The CDR3 is 13 amino acids. Trimming removed 2 bases at V and 2 bases at J, with 7 bases between. Germline V gene sequence: CDR1 SEHNR, CDR2 FQNEAQ (reference sequence). DNA for the CDR3: TGTGCCAGCAGCTTAATATCGGCCTACGAGCAGTACTTC. It is translated as CASSLISAYEQYF.

Turning to this clone: The junction shows a germline mismatch at one end, possibly a read error. This chain joins TRBV5-1 and TRBJ1-2; D call uncertain. Germline CDR1 reads SGHRS; CDR2 reads YFSETQ. There are 14 residues in the CDR3. CDR3 loop: CANSSDRTVYGYTF. Written as DNA, the CDR3 is TGCGCCAACAGCTCCGATCGGACGGTCTATGGCTACACCTTC.

This sequence joins TRBV4-1 and TRBJ2-7; 9 positions agree with TRBD1. The V gene's germline CDR1 is MGHRA and CDR2 YSYEKL. V was clipped by 1 base and J by 4 bases; unmatched bases: 8. This CDR3 contains 16 residues. This chain's CDR3 is CASSQVKGQGGYEQYF. The CDR3 coding sequence is TGCGCCAGCAGCCAAGTCAAGGGACAGGGAGGTTACGAGCAGTACTTC.

The rearrangement uses TRBV12-3 or TRBV12-4 and TRBJ2-7; TRBD2 is a possible D gene (5 bases). This CDR3 is built from 11 residues. Trimming cost V 5 bases and J 6 bases, with 8 bases left between them. The CDR3: CASSPGIEQYF. For the CDR3, the DNA is TGTGCCAGCAGTCCGGGGATCGAGCAGTACTTC.

This clone was counted a single time. This chain uses TRBV5-8 with TRBJ1-2, with unresolved D. V lost 1 base and J 4 bases, leaving 17 bases between the germline ends. This CDR3 has 16 residues. The germline gives CDR1 SGHTS, CDR2 YDEGEE. The CDR3 DNA is TGTGCCAGCAGCTTGAAACCCTTATATCCCGGCTATGGCTACACCTTC. It encodes CASSLKPLYPGYGYTF.